The entry below gives a single T cell receptor beta chain sequence along with its context. TCRdb ran MiXCR on the RT-PCR reads and lists one entry per CDR3 protein. The profile shows more than 850,000 distinct CDR3 sequences, roughly 18% of them singletons. The CDR3 is 14 amino acids. The trim removed 0 bases at V and 6 bases at J, leaving 5 bases unmatched. The germline V gene encodes CDR1 DFQATT and CDR2 SNEGSKA (reference sequence). This sample is part of a study of patients and donors after allogeneic stem cell transplantation. The sequencing sample was made of blood, either unsorted or a sorted T cell fraction (not recorded which). The clonotype originates from a human donor who was either an allogeneic HSCT recipient or a stem cell or donor lymphocyte infusion donor (not recorded which). It is not recorded whose cells these are; they may come from a transplant donor. This chain joins TRBV20-1 and TRBJ2-3; 8 nucleotides line up with TRBD1. CDR3 protein: CSARDTGGRDTQYF. The DNA for the CDR3 is TGCAGTGCTAGAGATACAGGGGGGCGGGATACGCAGTATTTT.